The sequence of this T cell receptor beta chain was determined in a study of CD8+ T cells in alopecia areata. The CDR3 covers 10 residues. Germline V gene lookup returns CDR1 DFQATT and CDR2 SNEGSKA (reference sequence). V lost 6 bases to trimming and J lost 5 bases, with 7 bases between them. Stated treatment: oral pan-JAK inhibitor, 5-10 mg twice daily. Sequencing used cDNA as its template, made by extracting RNA and reverse transcribing it. Sequencing used immunoSEQ multiplex PCR; TCRdb keeps in-frame clones, though not all of them. The sample lists under 250,000 clones; just over 65% were seen once. For this clone: This sample also contains other DNA sequences that code for the same CDR3.

Material: CD4+ T cells sorted from blood, obtained at approximately week 44, from a patient treated with tofacitinib. J is TRBJ2-5 and V is TRBV20-1; D uncertain. The TCR was taken from a human donor with alopecia areata. CDR3 nucleotides: TGCAGTGCAAGTGGGGAGACCCAGTACTTC. Amino acid sequence: CSASGETQYF.